These 2 T cell receptor beta chains were sequenced from one sample in a study of shared clonotypes between healthy human individuals. Profiling relied on immunoSEQ multiplex PCR, and the TCRdb table lists in-frame clones only, not all of them. The sample yields fewer than 600,000 clones, 79% seen once. Sequencing was carried out using PBMCs. These receptors were taken from a woman aged 35 to 49 in good health. Some clones in this sample may be carry-over from other donors' samples.

V usage is TRBV6-1 and J usage is TRBJ2-7; D gene ambiguous. Looked up from germline, CDR1 is MNHNS and CDR2 is SASEGT. Trimming left V 6 bases short and J 3 bases short, with 0 bases between. CDR3 length: 9 residues. The CDR3 spells CASSYEQYF. The CDR3 coding sequence is TGTGCCAGCAGCTACGAGCAGTACTTC.

The gene calls are TRBV5-6 and TRBJ2-7; 12 bases line up with TRBD1. The germline gives CDR1 SGHDT, CDR2 YYEEEE. CDR3 length: 16 amino acids. The trim removed 2 bases at V and 3 bases at J, leaving 6 bases unmatched. The CDR3 protein is CASSLVGTGGIYEQYF. Here the CDR3 DNA reads TGTGCCAGCAGCTTAGTGGGGACAGGGGGCATCTACGAGCAGTACTTC.